Included here is one TCR beta chain sequence, with context. The record originates from a study of technical replicates of blood from several donors. The CDR3 is 13 amino acids. V was pared by 2 bases and J by 5 bases, with 9 bases between. CDR1 and CDR2 from the germline V gene are SGHRS and YFSETQ. The data were produced by immunoSEQ multiplex PCR, yet TCRdb's version contains in-frame clones alone and is incomplete. The table includes roughly 79,000 clones, 90% to 95% detected once. The receptor was derived from a human donor in good health. The rearrangement links TRBV5-1 to TRBJ2-3; D perhaps matches TRBD1 (6 bases). What was sequenced was T cells isolated from PBMCs. The CDR3 DNA is TGCGCCAGCAGCTTTGAGGGGGAAGATACGCAGTATTTT. It yields the protein CASSFEGEDTQYF.